The 10 T cell receptor beta chains below come from one sample, sequenced in a study of vaccination and CD4 T cells after COVID-19. Sequenced with the Oncomine TCR Beta short-read assay was DNA taken from cultured CD4+ T cells. TCRdb re-called the PCR reads with MiXCR, one entry per CDR3 protein. The sample lists 12,000 to 15,000 distinct CDR3 sequences; roughly a third were seen once. Treatment defined: roughly 11-day PBMC culture with coronavirus spike peptide pools or control peptides (ViraFEST assay). Which antigens these TCRs recognize remains unknown. Sequencing used cultured CD4+ T cells from blood. All receptors come from a human donor with COVID-19.

The gene calls are TRBV10-3 and TRBJ1-5; perhaps TRBD1 as D (5 bases). CDR3 size: 16 residues. The V gene's germline CDR1 is ENHRY and CDR2 SYGVKD. Trimming took 3 bases from V and 5 from J, leaving 17 bases between them. The CDR3 here is CAISDTGGKTYQPQHF. CDR3 in DNA: TGTGCCATCAGTGATACCGGGGGGAAAACCTATCAGCCCCAGCATTTT.

This chain joins TRBV7-3 and TRBJ2-3; TRBD2 matches 10 bases. J was trimmed by 5 bases and V by 5 bases; bases with no gene match: 1. CDR1 and CDR2 from the germline V gene are SGHTA and FQGTGA. There are 13 residues in the CDR3. The CDR3 sequence is CASSLAGVDTQYF. DNA of the CDR3: TGTGCCAGCAGCCTAGCGGGGGTAGATACGCAGTATTTT.

The V gene is TRBV5-4, the J gene TRBJ2-5; D is undetermined. The CDR3 runs to 12 residues. Germline CDR1 SGHNT, CDR2 YYREEE (reference sequence). Trimming cost V 5 bases and J 6 bases, with 11 bases left between them. Here the CDR3 reads CASRFDTQTQYF. For the CDR3, the DNA is TGTGCCAGCAGATTCGACACCCAGACCCAGTACTTC. Supplemented by reference TRBV5-4 and TRBJ2-5, the full variable domain reads ETGVTQSPTHLIKTRGQQVTLRCSSQSGHNTVSWYQQALGQGPQFIFQYYREEENGRGNFPPRFSGLQFPNYSSELNVNALELDDSALYLCASRFDTQTQYFGPGTRLLVL.

V usage is TRBV19 and J usage is TRBJ2-2, with TRBD1 matching over 9 bases. Per germline, CDR1 LNHDA and CDR2 SQIVND (reference sequence). This CDR3 contains 14 residues. V was pared by 9 bases and J by 5 bases, with 7 bases of the junction left unmatched. Here the CDR3 DNA reads TGTGCCAGCCAGGGACAGGGCGGTACCGGGGAGCTGTTTTTT. Its translation: CASQGQGGTGELFF.

This chain connects TRBV2 to TRBJ2-4; D may be TRBD2 (5 bases). The V gene's germline CDR1 is SNHLY and CDR2 FYNNEI. There are 13 residues in the CDR3. V lost 11 bases and J lost 3, with 14 bases in between. The CDR3 DNA reads TGTGCCGTCGAGGGTAGGGACAAAAACATTCAGTACTTC. Amino acids: CAVEGRDKNIQYF.

This clonotype has only a few counts. The V gene is TRBV14, the J gene TRBJ1-2; D gene uncertain. The CDR3 is made up of 13 amino acids. Trimming removed 4 bases from V and 4 bases from J, with 10 bases in between. Germline assignment: CDR1 SGHDN and CDR2 FVKESK. The CDR3, as DNA: TGTGCCAGCAGCCCGGGTCCCTCCTATGGCTACACCTTC. It translates to CASSPGPSYGYTF.

This chain uses TRBV15 with TRBJ1-3; D gene ambiguous. CDR3 size: 14 residues. V lost 0 bases, J lost 13 bases, and 16 bases lay in between. Germline V CDR1 and CDR2: LNHNV, YYDKDF (reference sequence). The CDR3 DNA reads TGTGCCACCAGCAGAGATGACACTTCCGGGTCAATATATTTT. It yields the protein CATSRDDTSGSIYF.

This clonotype came up a few times. V gene TRBV11-3 combines with J gene TRBJ1-2; D ambiguous. The CDR3 loop spans 14 amino acids. Germline V gene data show CDR1 as SGHNT and CDR2 as YENEEA. Trimming took off 1 base at V and 8 bases at J, with 14 bases between the two ends. The CDR3 DNA reads as TGTGCCAGCAGCTTAGTGGACGGACCTTTAGGCTACACCTTC. The encoded protein is CASSLVDGPLGYTF.

The J gene is TRBJ1-2, the V gene TRBV11-3; D not resolved. The CDR3 sequence is 13 residues long. Germline-derived CDR1 and CDR2 are SGHNT and YENEEA. V dropped 4 bases and J dropped 6 bases, with 12 bases sitting between them. The CDR3 region is CASSYSLRDGYTF. CDR3 DNA: TGTGCCAGCAGCTACTCTCTGAGGGATGGCTACACCTTC. Combining the CDR3 with reference TRBV11-3 and TRBJ1-2 gives the whole variable domain EAGVVQSPRYKIIEKKQPVAFWCNPISGHNTLYWYLQNLGQGPELLIRYENEEAVDDSQLPKDRFSAERLKGVDSTLKIQPAELGDSAVYLCASSYSLRDGYTFGSGTRLTVV.

By sample share, this clonotype is medium-sized. CDR3 sequence (DNA): TGTGCCACCAGTGAGTCAGGGGCTGGTCAGCCCCAGCATTTT. This codes for CATSESGAGQPQHF. The chain has TRBV24-1 and TRBJ1-5, with a weak D call TRBD1 (6 bases). The CDR3 length is 14 residues. CDR1 is KGHDR, CDR2 SFDVKD, per germline. Between the trimmed V and J ends, which lost 4 bases and 6 bases, there was a span of 12 bases.